Below are 27 T cell receptor beta chains sequenced from a single sample in a study of regulatory T cells in long-lasting Graves disease. Libraries of TCR beta came from iRepertoire HTBI primers plus Arm-PCR of CDR3 regions. Using its own MiXCR run on the multiplex PCR reads, TCRdb lists one record per CDR3 protein. The sample shows more than 450,000 distinct CDR3 sequences, around 12% of them seen only once. Time point given: newly diagnosed GD, antithyroid drugs for less than 3 months. PBMCs provided the RNA from which the TCR library was made. These data were also reused for a study on T cells in Graves' hyperthyroidism and ophthalmopathy.

The sample here was peripheral blood mononuclear cells (PBMCs), taken at new diagnosis, from a patient treated with antithyroid drugs. These receptors were obtained from a woman between 25 and 40 years old with Graves disease.

This clonotype has a count of ten or more. The chain combines TRBV6-2 or TRBV6-3 with TRBJ2-1, with a possible D match to TRBD1 (5 bases). Germline CDR1 reads MNHEY; CDR2 reads SVGEGT. CDR3 length: 12 amino acids. Trimming pared 7 bases from V and 11 bases from J, leaving 15 bases between. The CDR3 nucleotides read TGTGCCAGCACAGCGTACCGACAGCAGCAGTTCTTC. Protein: CASTAYRQQQFF.

This clonotype appeared many times. This chain connects TRBV28 to TRBJ2-5; 9 bases are a match to TRBD2. V dropped 5 bases and J dropped 5; count of bases not matched to a gene: 15. The CDR3 contains 17 residues. CDR1 MDHEN and CDR2 SYDVKM come from the germline V gene. CDR3 nucleotide sequence: TGTGCCAGCAGTGAGCCGGGACTAGCCGACGACAGGGAGACCCAGTACTTC. The encoded protein is CASSEPGLADDRETQYF.

In this sample, this clonotype turned up many times. The rearrangement links TRBV12-3 or TRBV12-4 to TRBJ2-7, with 12 bases identical to TRBD1. V gave up 3 bases and J gave up 4 bases; unmatched junction bases: 13. The CDR3 spans 18 residues. CDR3 loop: CASSLHLLAGQGAYEQYF. CDR3 bases: TGTGCCAGCAGTTTGCATTTACTAGCGGGACAGGGGGCGTACGAGCAGTACTTC.

This clonotype appeared many times. The V and J genes are TRBV12-5 and TRBJ2-1, with D tentatively TRBD1 or TRBD2 (5 bases each). CDR1 is LGHNT, CDR2 FRNRAP, per germline. There are 12 residues in the CDR3. V lost 3 bases, J lost 10 bases, and 10 bases lay in between. The chain's CDR3 is CASGFGTAEQFF. CDR3 nucleotides: TGTGCTAGTGGTTTCGGGACCGCGGAGCAGTTCTTC. Drawing the rest from reference TRBV12-5 and TRBJ2-1, the complete variable domain is DARVTQTPRHKVTEMGQEVTMRCQPILGHNTVFWYRQTMMQGLELLAYFRNRAPLDDSGMPKDRFSAEMPDATLATLKIQPSEPRDSAVYFCASGFGTAEQFFGPGTRLTVL.

This clonotype was recorded many times. V gene TRBV27 combines with J gene TRBJ2-3, with D unresolved. Trimming cost V 3 bases and J 0 bases, with 13 bases left between them. This CDR3 region has 16 residues. Germline V gene data show CDR1 as MNHEY and CDR2 as SMNVEV (reference sequence). CDR3 DNA sequence: TGTGCCAGCAGTTTTTGGGCCAGCTTTAGCACAGATACGCAGTATTTT. Its translation: CASSFWASFSTDTQYF.

This clonotype has at least ten counts. The CDR3 sequence: CASRGQGKNIQYF. CDR3 DNA: TGTGCCAGCAGGGGACAGGGCAAAAACATTCAGTACTTC. The chain links TRBV6-1 to TRBJ2-4; 9 bases match TRBD1. Germline V gene sequence: CDR1 MNHNS, CDR2 SASEGT. CDR3 size: 13 residues. J was trimmed by 3 bases and V by 6 bases; bases with no gene match: 0.

This clonotype was counted only a few times. V is TRBV19 and J is TRBJ2-3, with D perhaps assigned TRBD1 or TRBD2 (5 bases each). This CDR3 has 15 amino acids. The V and J ends lost 9 bases and 3 bases respectively, with 19 bases between them. Germline assignment: CDR1 LNHDA and CDR2 SQIVND (reference sequence). The chain's CDR3 is CASQERGALTDTQYF. CDR3 DNA sequence: TGTGCCAGCCAGGAGAGGGGTGCGTTAACAGATACGCAGTATTTT.

This clonotype was seen ten or more times. V gene TRBV28 combines with J gene TRBJ2-2; 13 bases align to TRBD2. The CDR3 covers 16 residues. Germline CDR1 reads MDHEN; CDR2 reads SYDVKM. V gave up 9 bases and J gave up 11 bases; unmatched junction bases: 15. The CDR3 DNA sequence: TGTGCCAGTTGTCCCCACCGGACTAGCGGGAGACTCGAGCTGTTTTTT. Protein sequence: CASCPHRTSGRLELFF.

This clonotype appeared many times. CDR3 amino acids: CASRDRGHVEAFF. CDR3 bases: TGCGCCAGCCGGGACAGGGGGCATGTTGAAGCTTTCTTT. V usage is TRBV10-2 and J usage is TRBJ1-1; 12 bases agree with TRBD1. This CDR3 region has 13 residues. Germline V gene data show CDR1 as WSHSY and CDR2 as SAAADI. J was trimmed by 7 bases and V by 8 bases; bases with no gene match: 5.

J is TRBJ2-5 and V is TRBV5-1, with D maybe TRBD2 (6 bases). The CDR3 has 15 amino acids. V lost 0 bases, J lost 3 bases, and 12 bases lay in between. Germline V gene lookup returns CDR1 SGHRS and CDR2 YFSETQ. The CDR3 sequence is CASSLVGSGEETQYF. The DNA of the CDR3 is TGCGCCAGCAGCTTGGTCGGGAGCGGAGAAGAGACCCAGTACTTC.

The table lists this clonotype with many counts. V usage is TRBV20-1 and J usage is TRBJ1-5; D uncertain. Germline V gene data show CDR1 as DFQATT and CDR2 as SNEGSKA (reference sequence). This CDR3 contains 17 residues. V shed 3 bases and J shed 1 base, with 19 bases lying between them. CDR3 coding DNA: TGCAGTGCTAGTTCAGTGTCGGGTGGTCCAAGCAATCAGCCCCAGCATTTT. Amino acid sequence: CSASSVSGGPSNQPQHF.

This chain uses TRBV10-3 with TRBJ2-7; 7 bases agree with TRBD2. Germline V CDR1 and CDR2: ENHRY, SYGVKD. The J segment lost 2 bases and the V segment lost 5 bases, leaving 9 bases of the junction unmatched. This CDR3 comprises 15 residues. The CDR3 DNA sequence: TGTGCCATCAGTACACTCCCCAGCGGGACCTACGAGCAGTACTTC. Translated: CAISTLPSGTYEQYF.

This clonotype was recorded at least ten times. Here the CDR3 DNA reads TGTGCCAGCAGCCCGACCCGGACAGCCGGGGCTAATGAAAAACTGTTTTTT. It yields the protein CASSPTRTAGANEKLFF. The chain has TRBV7-8 and TRBJ1-4; possible D gene TRBD1, 6 bases. The CDR3 runs to 17 residues. The germline V gene has CDR1 SGHVS and CDR2 FQNEAQ. V shed 5 bases and J shed 3 bases, with 19 bases lying between them.

The sample holds many counts of this clonotype. CDR3 in DNA: TGCAGTGCTAGAGATGGGGTCACTATGCAGACAGATACGCAGTATTTT. This codes for CSARDGVTMQTDTQYF. This sequence joins TRBV20-1 and TRBJ2-3, with D uncertain. Trimming removed 0 bases from V and 3 bases from J, with 16 bases in between. CDR1 and CDR2 (germline): DFQATT, SNEGSKA (reference sequence). This CDR3 region has 16 residues.

This clonotype appeared many times. This chain joins TRBV18 and TRBJ1-1; no firm D call. Germline V gene data show CDR1 as KGHSH and CDR2 as LQKENI. Deletions cut 3 bases from V and 1 base from J, with 12 bases between. CDR3 length: 15 amino acids. The CDR3 spells CASSPRLDKNTEAFF. The DNA of the CDR3 is TGTGCCAGCTCACCTAGACTTGACAAGAACACTGAAGCTTTCTTT.

CDR3 bases: TGCGCCAGCAGCCTGACAGATTCCTCTGGAAACACCATATATTTT. Residues: CASSLTDSSGNTIYF. V gene TRBV4-3 combines with J gene TRBJ1-3; maybe TRBD1 (5 bases). Germline CDR1 LGHNA, CDR2 YSLEER. The CDR3 length is 15 residues. The germline V and J ends were trimmed by 4 bases and 0 bases, with 10 bases remaining between them.

This clonotype was picked up many times. The chain couples TRBV28 to TRBJ1-1; D uncertain. The CDR3 spans 12 residues. Trimming removed 8 bases at V and 5 bases at J, with 12 bases between. Germline values: CDR1 MDHEN, CDR2 SYDVKM. CDR3 protein: CASFPPGTEAFF. The DNA of the CDR3 is TGTGCCAGCTTCCCCCCGGGGACTGAAGCTTTCTTT.

This clonotype was counted at least ten times. The genes are TRBV5-4 and TRBJ2-5; 9 nucleotides agree with TRBD2. This CDR3 region has 17 residues. Germline assignment: CDR1 SGHNT and CDR2 YYREEE (reference sequence). The ends lost 1 base at V and 4 bases at J; junction bases unmatched: 11. CDR3 protein: CASSLPERGRDGETQYF. CDR3 coding DNA: TGTGCCAGCAGCTTGCCCGAGCGCGGGAGGGATGGAGAGACCCAGTACTTC.

Ten or more counts support this clonotype. An end of the junction differs from the germline gene, which may be a read error. The chain is built from TRBV11-2 and TRBJ2-5; no definite D call. CDR1 SGHAT and CDR2 FQNNGV come from the germline V gene. This CDR3 comprises 15 residues. CDR3 protein: CASSQDRPQQETQYF. CDR3 bases: TGCGCCAGCAGCCAAGATCGGCCACAGCAAGAGACCCAGTACTTC.

This sequence joins TRBV27 and TRBJ2-7; 9 nucleotides line up with TRBD2. Germline V gene data show CDR1 as MNHEY and CDR2 as SMNVEV (reference sequence). After removal of 6 bases from V and 7 bases from J, the junction contained 16 bases not matched to a gene. The CDR3 runs to 16 residues. In DNA form, the CDR3 reads TGTGCCAGCAGGATTGCGACTAGCGGACCCTTTTTAGAGCAGTACTTC. It encodes CASRIATSGPFLEQYF.

This clonotype turned up a few times. This rearrangement joins TRBV5-4 to TRBJ2-3; TRBD1 is a possible D gene (6 bases). There are 16 residues in the CDR3. CDR1 and CDR2 (germline): SGHNT, YYREEE (reference sequence). The V gene lost 4 bases and the J gene lost 1 base, with 16 bases spanning the gap. DNA for the CDR3: TGTGCCAGCAGCGCCCAACAGGGAAAGGGCACAGATACGCAGTATTTT. It translates to CASSAQQGKGTDTQYF.

This clonotype was seen a single time. The chain employs TRBV4-3 and TRBJ2-5, with TRBD2 matching over 11 bases. The end of the DNA aligns better with TRBJ2-1, so the J call may be wrong. This CDR3 region has 17 residues. In germline, CDR1 is LGHNA, CDR2 YSLEER. The CDR3 DNA reads TGCGCCAGCAGCCTAGCCCTTGGGACTAGCGGTAACAATGAGCAGTTCTTC. Amino acid sequence: CASSLALGTSGNNEQFF.

V usage is TRBV9 and J usage is TRBJ2-1; D call uncertain. Germline CDR1 reads SGDLS; CDR2 reads YYNGEE. The CDR3 spans 13 residues. Trimming pared 0 bases from V and 10 bases from J, leaving 11 bases between. The CDR3 sequence is CASSVVSSGEQFF. The CDR3 DNA reads as TGTGCCAGCAGCGTAGTATCTAGTGGCGAGCAGTTCTTC.

This clonotype occurred many times. The V call is TRBV7-8, the J call TRBJ1-6; D gene uncertain. The CDR3 is 16 amino acids. The V gene's germline CDR1 is SGHVS and CDR2 FQNEAQ. With 5 bases removed from V and 5 bases from J, the gap between germline ends came to 16 bases. This CDR3 is CASSAEPGSNNSPLHF. The CDR3 bases are TGTGCCAGCAGCGCTGAACCGGGGTCCAATAATTCACCCCTCCACTTT.

This clonotype came up many times. This chain connects TRBV12-3 or TRBV12-4 to TRBJ2-2; 8 bases are shared with TRBD2. Trimming cost V 7 bases and J 2 bases; bases outside gene matches: 6. The CDR3 runs to 15 residues. The DNA of the CDR3 is TGTGCCAGCACTGCTGCGGGGGGCAACACCGGGGAGCTGTTTTTT. It translates to CASTAAGGNTGELFF.

The chain carries TRBV19 and TRBJ1-5; 9 bases are a match to TRBD1. Germline assignment: CDR1 LNHDA and CDR2 SQIVND (reference sequence). Losses at the gene ends were 1 base for V and 4 bases for J; bases not matched to a gene: 2. This CDR3 spans 15 amino acids. In DNA form, the CDR3 reads TGTGCCAGTAGTATAGCGGGACAGGGAAATCAGCCCCAGCATTTT. It yields the protein CASSIAGQGNQPQHF.

This clonotype showed up many times. V and J are TRBV14 and TRBJ1-4; no definite D call. CDR1 is SGHDN and CDR2 is FVKESK in the germline V gene. With 1 base removed from V and 5 bases from J, the gap between germline ends came to 17 bases. The CDR3 extends over 17 amino acids. DNA for the CDR3: TGTGCCAGCAGCCAAGGGCAGAACAAAGTACCCAATGAAAAACTGTTTTTT. It translates to CASSQGQNKVPNEKLFF.